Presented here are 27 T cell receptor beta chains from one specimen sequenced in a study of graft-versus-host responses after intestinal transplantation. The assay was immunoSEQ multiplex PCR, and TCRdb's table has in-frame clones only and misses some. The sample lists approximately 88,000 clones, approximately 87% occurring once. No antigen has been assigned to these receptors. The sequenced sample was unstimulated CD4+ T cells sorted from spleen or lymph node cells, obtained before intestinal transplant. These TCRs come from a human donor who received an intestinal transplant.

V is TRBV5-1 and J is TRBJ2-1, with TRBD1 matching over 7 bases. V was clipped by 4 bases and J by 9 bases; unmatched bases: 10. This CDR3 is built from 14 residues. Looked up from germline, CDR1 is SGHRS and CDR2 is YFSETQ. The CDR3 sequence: CASSPAGQASEQFF. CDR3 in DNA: TGCGCCAGCAGCCCCGCAGGACAGGCCAGTGAGCAGTTCTTC.

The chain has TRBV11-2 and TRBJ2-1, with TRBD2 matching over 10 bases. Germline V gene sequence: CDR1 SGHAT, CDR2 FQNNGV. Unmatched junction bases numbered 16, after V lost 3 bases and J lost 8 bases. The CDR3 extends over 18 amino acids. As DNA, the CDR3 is TGTGCCAGCAGCTTTAAGTGGGCTAGCGGGGGCTCGGCGGATGAGCAGTTCTTC. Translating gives CASSFKWASGGSADEQFF.

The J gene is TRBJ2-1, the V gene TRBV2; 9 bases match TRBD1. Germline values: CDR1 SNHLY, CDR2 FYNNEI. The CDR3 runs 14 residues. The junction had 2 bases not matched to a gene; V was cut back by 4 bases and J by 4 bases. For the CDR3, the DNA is TGTGCCAGCAGTGTACAGGGGGCATACAATGAGCAGTTCTTC. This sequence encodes CASSVQGAYNEQFF.

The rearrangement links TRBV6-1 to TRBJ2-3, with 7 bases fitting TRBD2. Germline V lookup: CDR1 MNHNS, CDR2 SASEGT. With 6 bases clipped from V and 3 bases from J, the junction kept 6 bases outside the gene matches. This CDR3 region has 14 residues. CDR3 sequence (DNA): TGTGCCAGCAGAGGAGCGGGGTATACAGATACGCAGTATTTT. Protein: CASRGAGYTDTQYF.

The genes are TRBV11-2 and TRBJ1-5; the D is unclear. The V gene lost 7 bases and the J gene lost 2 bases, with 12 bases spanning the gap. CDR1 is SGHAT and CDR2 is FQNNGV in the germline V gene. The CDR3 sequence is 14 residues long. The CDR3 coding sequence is TGTGCCAGCAAGGACTCTGGTCGCAATCAGCCCCAGCATTTT. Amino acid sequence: CASKDSGRNQPQHF.

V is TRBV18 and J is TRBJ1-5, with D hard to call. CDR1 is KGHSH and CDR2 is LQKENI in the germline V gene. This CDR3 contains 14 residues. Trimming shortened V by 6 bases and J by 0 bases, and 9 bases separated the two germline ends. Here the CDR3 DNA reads TGTGCCAGCTCTGGGAGCCTTAGCAATCAGCCCCAGCATTTT. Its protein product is CASSGSLSNQPQHF.

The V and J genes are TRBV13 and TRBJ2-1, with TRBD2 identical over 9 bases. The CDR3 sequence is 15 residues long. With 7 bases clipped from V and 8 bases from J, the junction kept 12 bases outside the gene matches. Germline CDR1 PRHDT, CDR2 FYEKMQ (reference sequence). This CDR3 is CASTKGRGGLYEQFF. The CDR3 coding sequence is TGTGCCAGCACCAAAGGGCGGGGGGGCCTTTATGAGCAGTTCTTC.

CDR3 loop: CASSTTGGTYEQYF. As DNA, the CDR3 is TGTGCCAGCAGTACCACAGGGGGAACCTACGAGCAGTACTTC. The chain carries TRBV6-5 and TRBJ2-7; TRBD1 agrees at 8 bases. The ends lost 5 bases at V and 2 bases at J; junction bases unmatched: 5. Germline values: CDR1 MNHEY, CDR2 SVGAGI. The CDR3 is 14 residues long.

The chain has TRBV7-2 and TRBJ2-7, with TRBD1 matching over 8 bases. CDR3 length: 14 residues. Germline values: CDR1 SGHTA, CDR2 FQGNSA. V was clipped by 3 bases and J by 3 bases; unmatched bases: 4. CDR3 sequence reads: CASSLAGGIYEQYF. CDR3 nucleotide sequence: TGTGCCAGCAGCTTGGCAGGGGGCATCTACGAGCAGTACTTC.

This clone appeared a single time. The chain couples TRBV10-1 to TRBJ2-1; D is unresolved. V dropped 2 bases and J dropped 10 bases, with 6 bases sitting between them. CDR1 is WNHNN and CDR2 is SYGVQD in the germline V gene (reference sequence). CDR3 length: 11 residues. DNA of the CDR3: TGCGCCAGCAGTGAGCAACGGGAGCAGTTCTTC. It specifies CASSEQREQFF.

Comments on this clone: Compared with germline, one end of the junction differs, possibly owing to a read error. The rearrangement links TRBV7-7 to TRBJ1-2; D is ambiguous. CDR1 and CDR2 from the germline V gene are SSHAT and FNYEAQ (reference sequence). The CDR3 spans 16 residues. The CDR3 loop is CASSSTRGTINYGYTF. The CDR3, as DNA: TGTGCTAGCAGCTCCACCCGGGGAACCATTAACTATGGCTACACCTTC.

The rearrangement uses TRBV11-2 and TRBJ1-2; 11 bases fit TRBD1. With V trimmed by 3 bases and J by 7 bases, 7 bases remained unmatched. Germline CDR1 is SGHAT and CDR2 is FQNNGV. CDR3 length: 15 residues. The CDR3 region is CASSFFGQGAGGYTF. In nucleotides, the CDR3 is TGTGCCAGCAGCTTTTTTGGACAGGGGGCAGGTGGCTACACCTTC. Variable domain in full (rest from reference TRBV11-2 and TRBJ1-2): EAGVAQSPRYKIIEKRQSVAFWCNPISGHATLYWYQQILGQGPKLLIQFQNNGVVDDSQLPKDRFSAERLKGVDSTLKIQPAKLEDSAVYLCASSFFGQGAGGYTFGSGTRLTVV.

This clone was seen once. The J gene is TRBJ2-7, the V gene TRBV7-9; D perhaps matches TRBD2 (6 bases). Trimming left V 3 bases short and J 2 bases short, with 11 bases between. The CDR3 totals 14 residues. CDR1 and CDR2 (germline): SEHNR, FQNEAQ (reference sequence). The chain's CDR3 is CASSLGTGAYEQYF. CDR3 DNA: TGTGCCAGCAGCTTGGGGACGGGGGCCTACGAGCAGTACTTC.

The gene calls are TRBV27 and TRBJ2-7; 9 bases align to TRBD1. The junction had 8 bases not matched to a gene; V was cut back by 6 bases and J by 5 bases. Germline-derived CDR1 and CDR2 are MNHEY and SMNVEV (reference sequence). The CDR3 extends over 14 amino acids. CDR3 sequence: CASRPRDRVHEQYF. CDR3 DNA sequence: TGTGCCAGCAGGCCGCGGGACAGGGTGCACGAGCAGTACTTC.

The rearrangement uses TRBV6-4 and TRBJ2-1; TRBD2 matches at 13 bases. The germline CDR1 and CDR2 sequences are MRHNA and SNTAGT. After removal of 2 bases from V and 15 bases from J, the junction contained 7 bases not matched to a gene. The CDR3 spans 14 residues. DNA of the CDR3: TGTGCCAGCAGTGACACTAGCGGGGGGGTCGGTCTGTTCTTC. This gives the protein CASSDTSGGVGLFF.

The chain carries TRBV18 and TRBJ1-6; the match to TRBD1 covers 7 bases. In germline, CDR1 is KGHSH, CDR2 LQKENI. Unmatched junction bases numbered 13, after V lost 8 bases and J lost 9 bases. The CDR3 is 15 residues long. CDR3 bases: TGTGCCAGCGCTGAACAGGGGAGGAATAGTTCACCCCTCCACTTT. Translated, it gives CASAEQGRNSSPLHF.

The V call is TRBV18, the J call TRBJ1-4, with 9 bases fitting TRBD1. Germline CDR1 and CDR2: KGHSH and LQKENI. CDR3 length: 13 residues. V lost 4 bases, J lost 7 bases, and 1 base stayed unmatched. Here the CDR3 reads CASSRDRVEKLFF. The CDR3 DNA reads TGTGCCAGCTCACGGGACAGGGTTGAAAAACTGTTTTTT.

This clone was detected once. The CDR3 protein is CASSFPSGYGYTF. CDR3 coding DNA: TGTGCCAGCAGTTTCCCATCGGGGTATGGCTACACCTTC. The chain joins TRBV27 to TRBJ1-2; D call uncertain. There are 13 residues in the CDR3. Trimming took 3 bases from V and 5 from J, leaving 10 bases between them. CDR1 and CDR2 (germline): MNHEY, SMNVEV (reference sequence).

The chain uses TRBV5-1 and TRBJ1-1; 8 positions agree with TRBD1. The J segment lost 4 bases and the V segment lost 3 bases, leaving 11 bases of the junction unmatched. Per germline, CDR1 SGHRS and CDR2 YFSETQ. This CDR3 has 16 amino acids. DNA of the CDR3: TGCGCCAGCAGCTCCGGACAGGGTGCGGGGATCACTGAAGCTTTCTTT. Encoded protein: CASSSGQGAGITEAFF. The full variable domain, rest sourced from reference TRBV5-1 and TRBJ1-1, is KAGVTQTPRYLIKTRGQQVTLSCSPISGHRSVSWYQQTPGQGLQFLFEYFSETQRNKGNFPGRFSGRQFSNSRSEMNVSTLELGDSALYLCASSSGQGAGITEAFFGQGTRLTVV.

CDR3 region: CASSQGSGDNYGYTF. The CDR3 bases are TGTGCCAGCAGCCAAGGGTCGGGTGATAACTATGGCTACACCTTC. J is TRBJ1-2 and V is TRBV4-2; no reliable D call. V was pared by 1 base and J by 1 base, with 10 bases between. CDR3 length equals 15 residues. Germline V gene sequence: CDR1 LGHNA, CDR2 YNFKEQ.

For the CDR3, the DNA is TGTGCCAGCAGCTTATTCCTGGGCAGCTCCTACGAGCAGTACTTC. Residues: CASSLFLGSSYEQYF. The chain uses TRBV7-8 and TRBJ2-7; D is uncertain. Trimming took 2 bases from V and 0 from J, leaving 11 bases between them. The germline V gene has CDR1 SGHVS and CDR2 FQNEAQ. The CDR3 covers 15 residues.

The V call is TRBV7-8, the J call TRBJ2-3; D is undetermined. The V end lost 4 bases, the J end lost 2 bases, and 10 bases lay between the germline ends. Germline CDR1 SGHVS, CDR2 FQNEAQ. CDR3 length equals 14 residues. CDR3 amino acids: CASSSRVLTDTQYF. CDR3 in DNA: TGTGCCAGCAGCTCCCGGGTCCTCACAGATACGCAGTATTTT.

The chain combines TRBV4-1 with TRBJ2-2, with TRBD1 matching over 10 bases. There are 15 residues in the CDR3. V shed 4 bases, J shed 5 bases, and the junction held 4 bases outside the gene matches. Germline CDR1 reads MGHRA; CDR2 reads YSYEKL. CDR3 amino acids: CASSRQGASTGELFF. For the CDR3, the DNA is TGCGCCAGCAGCCGACAGGGGGCTAGTACCGGGGAGCTGTTTTTT.

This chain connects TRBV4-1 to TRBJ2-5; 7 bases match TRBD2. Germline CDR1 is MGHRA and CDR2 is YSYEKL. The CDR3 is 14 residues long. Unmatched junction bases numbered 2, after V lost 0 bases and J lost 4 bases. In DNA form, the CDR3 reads TGCGCCAGCAGCCAAGAGGAGCGGGGAGAGACCCAGTACTTC. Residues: CASSQEERGETQYF.

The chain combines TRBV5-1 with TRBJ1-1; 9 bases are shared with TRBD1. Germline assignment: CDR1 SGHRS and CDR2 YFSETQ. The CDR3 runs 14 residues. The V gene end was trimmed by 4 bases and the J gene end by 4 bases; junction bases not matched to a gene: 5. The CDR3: CASSQRQGGTEAFF. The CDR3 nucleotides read TGCGCCAGCAGCCAGAGACAGGGGGGCACTGAAGCTTTCTTT.

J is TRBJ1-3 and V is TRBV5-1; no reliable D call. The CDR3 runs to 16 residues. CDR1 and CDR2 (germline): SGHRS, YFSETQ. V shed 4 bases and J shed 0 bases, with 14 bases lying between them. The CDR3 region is CASSPAPGSSGNTIYF. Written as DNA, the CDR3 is TGCGCCAGCAGCCCCGCTCCGGGGAGCTCTGGAAACACCATATATTTT.

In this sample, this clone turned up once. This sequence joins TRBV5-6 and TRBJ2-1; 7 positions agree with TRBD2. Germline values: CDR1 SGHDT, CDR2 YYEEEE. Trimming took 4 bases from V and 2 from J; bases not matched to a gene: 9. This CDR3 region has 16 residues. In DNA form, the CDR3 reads TGTGCCAGCAGCCCGGCGGGACTACCCACCTACAATGAGCAGTTCTTC. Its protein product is CASSPAGLPTYNEQFF.